The 24 T cell receptor beta chains in this list originate from one sample, sequenced in a study of blood T cells in healthy people across ages. Alongside a J-beta primer mix, a sample-barcoded 5' primer served in a second PCR lasting roughly 7 to 12 cycles. TCRdb reprocessed the 5' RACE reads with MiXCR, giving one entry per CDR3 protein. The sample includes roughly 930,000 distinct CDR3 sequences, around 46% of them seen just once. What was sequenced was blood. The receptors derive from a young man in good health.

This clonotype has a count of ten or more. The chain recombines TRBV5-1 with TRBJ2-3; D perhaps matches TRBD2 (6 bases). The CDR3 extends over 14 amino acids. In germline, CDR1 is SGHRS, CDR2 YFSETQ. V was pared by 1 base and J by 5 bases, with 11 bases between. The CDR3 sequence is CASSLSLGGDTQYF. CDR3 DNA: TGCGCCAGCAGCTTGTCGTTGGGGGGAGATACGCAGTATTTT.

The genes are TRBV12-3 or TRBV12-4 and TRBJ2-1, with 8 nucleotides matching TRBD1. This CDR3 has 16 residues. After removal of 3 bases from V and 3 bases from J, the junction contained 7 bases not matched to a gene. The CDR3 here is CASSLPRQGLYNEQFF. The CDR3 region has the DNA TGTGCCAGCAGTTTGCCGAGACAGGGGCTCTACAATGAGCAGTTCTTC.

The rearrangement uses TRBV25-1 and TRBJ2-1; TRBD2 is a possible D gene (6 bases). The V gene lost 1 base and the J gene lost 1 base, with 11 bases spanning the gap. The CDR3 covers 16 residues. Germline CDR1 reads MGHDK; CDR2 reads SYGVNS. The CDR3 DNA follows: TGTGCCAGCAGTGAATCCGCAGGGAGGTCCTACAATGAGCAGTTCTTC. It codes for CASSESAGRSYNEQFF.

This clonotype has just a few counts. J is TRBJ2-5 and V is TRBV12-3 or TRBV12-4, with 8 bases that match TRBD1. This CDR3 region has 15 residues. Trimming at V came to 6 bases and at J to 4 bases, leaving 10 bases not matched to a gene. CDR3 protein: CASSLRTGSGETQYF. The CDR3 DNA sequence: TGTGCCAGCAGCCTAAGGACAGGGAGTGGAGAGACCCAGTACTTC.

For this clonotype: An end of the junction does not agree with germline; a read error may underlie this. The genes are TRBV3-1 and TRBJ2-5; tentatively, D is TRBD2 (6 bases). This CDR3 is built from 16 residues. CDR1 and CDR2 (germline): LGHDT, YNNKEL (reference sequence). The CDR3 here is CASSHWGRAGQETQYF. CDR3 coding DNA: TGTGCTAGCAGCCATTGGGGACGAGCGGGTCAAGAGACCCAGTACTTC.

This clonotype was observed a handful of times. V gene TRBV4-1 combines with J gene TRBJ2-7; D is undetermined. The V and J ends lost 0 bases and 2 bases respectively, with 11 bases between them. The CDR3 contains 15 residues. Germline V lookup: CDR1 MGHRA, CDR2 YSYEKL. This CDR3 reads CASSQDPADAYEQYF. DNA for the CDR3: TGCGCCAGCAGCCAAGATCCGGCGGACGCCTACGAGCAGTACTTC.

The chain couples TRBV6-2 or TRBV6-3 to TRBJ2-4; possible D gene TRBD1, 5 bases. The CDR3 is made up of 15 amino acids. The germline gives CDR1 MNHEY, CDR2 SVGEGT. Trimming stripped 5 bases from V and 0 bases from J, with 11 bases between. DNA for the CDR3: TGTGCCAGCAGTCCGGACAACTTAGCCAAAAACATTCAGTACTTC. Translated: CASSPDNLAKNIQYF.

This clonotype was detected only a few times. This chain connects TRBV20-1 to TRBJ1-2, with D perhaps TRBD1 (6 bases). Germline lookup yields CDR1 DFQATT and CDR2 SNEGSKA (reference sequence). The CDR3 extends over 14 amino acids. Deletions cut 0 bases from V and 2 bases from J, with 10 bases between. Written as DNA, the CDR3 is TGCAGTGCTAGAGATACCCAGGGGAACTATGGCTACACCTTC. Translated: CSARDTQGNYGYTF.

The V gene is TRBV11-2, the J gene TRBJ2-5; 7 bases are a match to TRBD1. CDR3 size: 17 residues. Germline-derived CDR1 and CDR2 are SGHAT and FQNNGV. Germline trimming cut 2 bases from V and 5 bases from J; bases unmatched to any gene: 14. The CDR3 sequence is CASSLKGGAWGWETQYF. CDR3 DNA: TGTGCCAGCAGCTTAAAAGGGGGCGCCTGGGGCTGGGAGACCCAGTACTTC.

About this clonotype: The junction shows a germline mismatch at one end, possibly a read error. The J gene is TRBJ2-3, the V gene TRBV29-1, with TRBD1 matching over 8 bases. Germline loops: CDR1 SQVTM, CDR2 ANQGSEA. The CDR3 is 15 amino acids. The CDR3, as DNA: TGCAGTAGTTCCACCCGGGCAGGGGGCACAGAGACGCAGTATTTT. Amino acid sequence: CSSSTRAGGTETQYF.

The chain combines TRBV27 with TRBJ1-2; no clear D. The germline V and J ends were trimmed by 3 bases and 0 bases, with 11 bases remaining between them. This CDR3 is built from 15 residues. Germline CDR1 MNHEY, CDR2 SMNVEV (reference sequence). Here the CDR3 DNA reads TGTGCCAGCAGTTTCGCCGGGCCATCTAACTATGGCTACACCTTC. Protein: CASSFAGPSNYGYTF.

As concerns this clonotype: The junction departs from germline at one end; a sequencing error may be responsible. This chain connects TRBV6-5 to TRBJ2-3, with D possibly being TRBD1 (6 bases). Germline-derived CDR1 and CDR2 are MNHEY and SVGAGI. This CDR3 contains 13 residues. Written as DNA, the CDR3 is TGTGCCAGCTCGGGACATCGCACAGATACACAGTATTTT. This encodes CASSGHRTDTQYF.

The V call is TRBV6-5, the J call TRBJ1-2; D remains unclear. CDR1 is MNHEY, CDR2 SVGAGI, per germline. With 4 bases removed from V and 2 bases from J, the gap between germline ends came to 17 bases. CDR3 size: 16 residues. The CDR3 sequence: CASSSDRARGNYGYTF. CDR3 coding DNA: TGTGCCAGCAGTTCAGACCGTGCTCGGGGAAACTATGGCTACACCTTC.

This sequence joins TRBV30 and TRBJ2-5; D is unresolved. CDR1 is GTSNPN, CDR2 SVGIG, per germline (reference sequence). The CDR3 runs 13 residues. Trimming removed 0 bases from V and 2 bases from J, with 7 bases in between. This CDR3 is CAWSVRVQETQYF. CDR3 nucleotides: TGTGCCTGGAGTGTGAGAGTACAAGAGACCCAGTACTTC.

The gene calls are TRBV27 and TRBJ2-6, with D hard to call. The germline CDR1 and CDR2 sequences are MNHEY and SMNVEV (reference sequence). Trimming left V 6 bases short and J 0 bases short, with 15 bases between. This CDR3 is built from 17 residues. As DNA, the CDR3 is TGTGCCAGCAGAGTCACCCGGGCAAACTCTGGGGCCAACGTCCTGACTTTC. Its protein product is CASRVTRANSGANVLTF.

This chain links TRBV4-2 with TRBJ2-3; TRBD2 matches 12 bases. Germline CDR1 reads LGHNA; CDR2 reads YNFKEQ. The CDR3 covers 18 residues. After removal of 4 bases from V and 4 bases from J, the junction contained 12 bases not matched to a gene. For the CDR3, the DNA is TGTGCCAGCAGCCGAGATACCCTAACTAGCGGGGGGTCAGATACGCAGTATTTT. It encodes CASSRDTLTSGGSDTQYF.

CDR3 coding DNA: TGTGCCAGCAGCCGGGACAGGGGATTCAATCAGCCCCAGCATTTT. Translation gives CASSRDRGFNQPQHF. The chain is built from TRBV6-1 and TRBJ1-5, with TRBD1 identical over 10 bases. V lost 6 bases to trimming and J lost 3 bases; unmatched junction nucleotides: 5. Germline lookup yields CDR1 MNHNS and CDR2 SASEGT. This CDR3 region has 15 residues.

This chain joins TRBV7-2 and TRBJ2-4; the D gene is possibly TRBD1 (7 bases). Germline V gene data show CDR1 as SGHTA and CDR2 as FQGNSA. The CDR3 consists of 13 residues. V dropped 6 bases and J dropped 9 bases, with 15 bases sitting between them. The CDR3 protein is CASRSRQGGIQYF. CDR3 DNA: TGTGCCAGCAGGTCGAGACAGGGAGGCATTCAGTACTTC.

The chain has TRBV5-1 and TRBJ2-5; no firm D call. The CDR3 spans 15 residues. Germline V lookup: CDR1 SGHRS, CDR2 YFSETQ. V lost 2 bases and J lost 1, with 12 bases in between. CDR3 sequence reads: CASSFRPDTQETQYF. The CDR3 coding sequence is TGCGCCAGCAGCTTCCGGCCCGATACCCAAGAGACCCAGTACTTC.

This clonotype was picked up a small number of times. This chain connects TRBV27 to TRBJ2-5, with a weak D call TRBD1 (6 bases). The J call may be incorrect, as the DNA end agrees better with TRBJ2-7. Looked up from germline, CDR1 is MNHEY and CDR2 is SMNVEV (reference sequence). There are 14 residues in the CDR3. The CDR3 nucleotides are TGTGCCAGCAGTTGGGACATCTACTCCTACGAGCAGTACTTC. This translates into CASSWDIYSYEQYF.

This clonotype was counted ten times or more. The chain uses TRBV7-2 and TRBJ2-1; 7 bases are shared with TRBD1. From germline, CDR1 is SGHTA and CDR2 FQGNSA. The CDR3 is 18 residues long. V dropped 5 bases and J dropped 4; count of bases not matched to a gene: 17. This chain's CDR3 is CASSRRTSGTEYYNEQFF. DNA for the CDR3: TGTGCCAGCAGCCGAAGGACGTCTGGGACAGAATATTACAATGAGCAGTTCTTC.

The V gene is TRBV6-5, the J gene TRBJ2-1, with 7 positions matching TRBD1. Germline V gene sequence: CDR1 MNHEY, CDR2 SVGAGI. The CDR3 is 13 amino acids. The J segment lost 5 bases and the V segment lost 2 bases, leaving 0 bases of the junction unmatched. DNA of the CDR3: TGTGCCAGCAGTTACCAGGGGGACAATGAGCAGTTCTTC. Encoded protein: CASSYQGDNEQFF.

This chain connects TRBV15 to TRBJ1-5; no definite D call. The germline gives CDR1 LNHNV, CDR2 YYDKDF (reference sequence). The V gene lost 2 bases and the J gene lost 0 bases, with 14 bases spanning the gap. This CDR3 contains 17 residues. CDR3 loop: CATSRSSVDNSNQPQHF. The CDR3 DNA follows: TGTGCCACCAGCAGATCAAGCGTCGACAATAGCAATCAGCCCCAGCATTTT.

This clonotype was detected many times. V gene TRBV6-1 combines with J gene TRBJ2-7, with unresolved D. Trimming cost V 4 bases and J 2 bases, with 6 bases left between them. The CDR3 is 12 amino acids. Germline values: CDR1 MNHNS, CDR2 SASEGT. The CDR3 here is CASSVGTYEQYF. CDR3 coding DNA: TGTGCCAGCAGTGTTGGAACCTACGAGCAGTACTTC.